This TCR beta chain was identified during a study of blood T cell repertoires in COVID-19. About the research overall: Acute-phase and convalescent COVID-19 samples originated in the United States, Italy and Spain. The analysed material was cDNA or gDNA that came from T cells, B-cell-depleted T cells, or PBMCs.

Authors' processing steps: Amplification of reference gene primers provided the estimated nucleated cell counts. Produced via immunoSEQ multiplex PCR; TCRdb's table is partial and in-frame only. V and J calls and clone size are those listed in that table; D and trimming were worked out from the DNA. The sample records roughly 190,000 clones, 80% to 90% being singletons. Those enrolled in Seattle joined during active infection and were followed longitudinally afterward. The sequenced sample consisted of peripheral blood. The TCR sequence derives from a woman aged 70-85 years with COVID-19, enrolled during active disease.

This chain's CDR3 is CASSPRASDTQYF. CDR3 sequence (DNA): TGTGCCAGCAGTCCGCGGGCCTCAGATACGCAGTATTTT. The V gene is TRBV2, the J gene TRBJ2-3, with D maybe TRBD2 (5 bases). With 5 bases removed from V and 4 bases from J, the gap between germline ends came to 10 bases. CDR3 size: 13 residues. From germline, CDR1 is SNHLY and CDR2 FYNNEI.